The rows below give T cell receptor beta chains drawn from one sample of a study of cytomegalovirus exposure and HLA in healthy donors. Method: immunoSEQ multiplex PCR; TCRdb's copy keeps in-frame clones and lacks some. The table includes roughly 150,000 clones, 70% to 90% detected once. The sequencing sample was made of PBMCs. The receptors were sampled from a male donor in good health and CMV-seronegative. Both conserved end residues are part of each CDR3. A D gene is named only where the DNA matches it firmly. The size field is filled for only some rows; it gives once, few, many or a size class.

D gene: .
V gene: TRBV11-1
clone size: once
J gene: TRBJ2-7
CDR3 protein: CASSLDGIYEQYF
CDR3 DNA: TGTGCCAGCAGCTTAGACGGGATCTACGAGCAGTACTTC

D gene: TRBD2
V gene: TRBV7-8
clone size: .
J gene: TRBJ2-7
CDR3 protein: CASSEGRSGGPREQYF
CDR3 DNA: TGTGCCAGCAGCGAGGGTCGCAGCGGGGGCCCCCGCGAGCAGTACTTC

D gene: .
V gene: TRBV21-1
clone size: .
J gene: TRBJ2-2
CDR3 protein: CAGEQSRTGEGGELFF
CDR3 DNA: TGTGCCGGTGAGCAAAGTCGGACAGGGGAAGGCGGGGAGCTGTTTTTT

D gene: TRBD2
V gene: TRBV7-9
clone size: .
J gene: TRBJ2-1
CDR3 protein: CASSRTSGSTDNEQFF
CDR3 DNA: TGTGCCAGCAGTAGGACTAGCGGGAGCACGGACAATGAGCAGTTCTTC

D gene: .
V gene: TRBV15
clone size: once
J gene: TRBJ1-6
CDR3 protein: CATSRVGGASYNSPLHF
CDR3 DNA: TGTGCCACCAGCAGAGTCGGGGGGGCGTCCTATAATTCACCCCTCCACTTT

D gene: .
V gene: TRBV29-1
clone size: .
J gene: TRBJ1-1
CDR3 protein: CSVDWGGGTEAFF
CDR3 DNA: TGCAGCGTTGATTGGGGGGGCGGCACTGAAGCTTTCTTT

D gene: .
V gene: TRBV29-1
clone size: few
J gene: TRBJ2-5
CDR3 protein: CSVARGGETQYF
CDR3 DNA: TGCAGCGTTGCCAGGGGTGGGGAGACCCAGTACTTC

D gene: .
V gene: TRBV5-1
clone size: .
J gene: TRBJ1-2
CDR3 protein: CASSLANDGYTF
CDR3 DNA: TGCGCCAGCAGCTTGGCAAATGATGGCTACACCTTC

D gene: TRBD1
V gene: TRBV27
clone size: .
J gene: TRBJ2-7
CDR3 protein: CASSFAGGTYEQYF
CDR3 DNA: TGTGCCAGCAGTTTCGCAGGGGGCACCTACGAGCAGTACTTC

D gene: .
V gene: TRBV15
clone size: .
J gene: TRBJ2-1
CDR3 protein: CATSTQGGPNNEQFF
CDR3 DNA: TGTGCCACCAGCACTCAGGGAGGTCCCAACAATGAGCAGTTCTTC

D gene: TRBD1
V gene: TRBV27
clone size: .
J gene: TRBJ2-3
CDR3 protein: CASSLWGQGKDTQYF
CDR3 DNA: TGTGCCAGCAGTTTATGGGGACAGGGGAAAGATACGCAGTATTTT

D gene: TRBD1
V gene: TRBV5-1
clone size: .
J gene: TRBJ1-1
CDR3 protein: CASSSGQGSTEAFF
CDR3 DNA: TGCGCCAGCAGCTCTGGACAGGGGAGCACTGAAGCTTTCTTT

D gene: .
V gene: TRBV5-1
clone size: .
J gene: TRBJ1-5
CDR3 protein: CASRPDSNQPQHF
CDR3 DNA: TGCGCCAGCAGACCAGATAGCAATCAGCCCCAGCATTTT

D gene: .
V gene: TRBV4-1
clone size: .
J gene: TRBJ2-3
CDR3 protein: CASSQESRDTQYF
CDR3 DNA: TGCGCCAGCAGCCAAGAGTCGAGGGATACGCAGTATTTT

D gene: .
V gene: TRBV6-1
clone size: .
J gene: TRBJ2-1
CDR3 protein: CASSLQGVEQFF
CDR3 DNA: TGTGCCAGCAGTCTACAGGGTGTTGAGCAGTTCTTC

D gene: TRBD1
V gene: TRBV7-2
clone size: .
J gene: TRBJ2-1
CDR3 protein: CASTIPGQLLVEQFF
CDR3 DNA: TGTGCCAGCACCATTCCGGGACAGCTACTAGTTGAGCAGTTCTTC

D gene: TRBD2
V gene: TRBV14
clone size: .
J gene: TRBJ2-3
CDR3 protein: CASRTSGSLNTQYF
CDR3 DNA: TGTGCCAGTCGTACTAGCGGGAGTTTGAATACGCAGTATTTT

D gene: TRBD1
V gene: TRBV5-6
clone size: few
J gene: TRBJ2-7
CDR3 protein: CASSPGTGAYEQYF
CDR3 DNA: TGTGCCAGCAGCCCGGGGACAGGGGCCTACGAGCAGTACTTC

D gene: TRBD1
V gene: TRBV28
clone size: .
J gene: TRBJ1-5
CDR3 protein: CASSYQTGRQPQHF
CDR3 DNA: TGTGCCAGCAGTTACCAGACAGGGCGGCAGCCCCAGCATTTT

D gene: TRBD2
V gene: TRBV5-1
clone size: .
J gene: TRBJ2-1
CDR3 protein: CASSLEGSGSSYNEQFF
CDR3 DNA: TGCGCCAGCAGCTTGGAAGGTAGCGGGAGCTCCTACAATGAGCAGTTCTTC

D gene: .
V gene: TRBV18
clone size: .
J gene: TRBJ1-1
CDR3 protein: CASSHPVASNTEAFF
CDR3 DNA: TGTGCCAGCTCACACCCGGTCGCCTCGAACACTGAAGCTTTCTTT

D gene: .
V gene: TRBV10-3
clone size: .
J gene: TRBJ1-6
CDR3 protein: CAISLGDPVNNSPLHF
CDR3 DNA: TGTGCCATCAGTCTAGGGGATCCGGTTAATAATTCACCCCTCCACTTT

D gene: TRBD2
V gene: TRBV4-2
clone size: few
J gene: TRBJ2-2
CDR3 protein: CASSQSPRQRGATGELFF
CDR3 DNA: TGTGCCAGCAGCCAATCCCCGAGGCAGCGGGGGGCCACCGGGGAGCTGTTTTTT

D gene: .
V gene: TRBV7-2
clone size: .
J gene: TRBJ1-4
CDR3 protein: CASSLGFGREEGEKLFF
CDR3 DNA: TGTGCCAGCAGCTTAGGATTTGGCAGGGAGGAAGGGGAAAAACTGTTTTTT

D gene: .
V gene: TRBV9
clone size: .
J gene: TRBJ1-2
CDR3 protein: CASSAYRDEGGGYTF
CDR3 DNA: TGTGCCAGCAGCGCCTACAGGGACGAGGGTGGTGGCTACACCTTC

D gene: TRBD1
V gene: TRBV6-6
clone size: .
J gene: TRBJ1-5
CDR3 protein: CASSDRQGNPPEHF
CDR3 DNA: TGTGCCAGCAGTGACCGACAGGGGAACCCCCCCGAGCATTTT

D gene: .
V gene: TRBV30
clone size: .
J gene: TRBJ2-1
CDR3 protein: CAWTVASYNEQFF
CDR3 DNA: TGTGCCTGGACAGTGGCCTCCTACAATGAGCAGTTCTTC

D gene: TRBD1
V gene: TRBV7-2
clone size: .
J gene: TRBJ2-3
CDR3 protein: CASSEDRGRTDTQYF
CDR3 DNA: TGTGCCAGCAGCGAAGACAGGGGGCGCACAGATACGCAGTATTTT

D gene: .
V gene: TRBV5-1
clone size: few
J gene: TRBJ2-7
CDR3 protein: CASSLSGRFDEQYF
CDR3 DNA: TGCGCCAGCAGCTTGTCGGGGAGGTTCGACGAGCAGTACTTC

D gene: TRBD1
V gene: TRBV5-1
clone size: .
J gene: TRBJ1-5
CDR3 protein: CASSLGGTGPQGGPQHF
CDR3 DNA: TGCGCCAGCAGCTTAGGTGGGACAGGGCCCCAAGGGGGGCCCCAGCATTTT

D gene: TRBD1
V gene: TRBV27
clone size: .
J gene: TRBJ2-4
CDR3 protein: CASSLSGQGLRNIQYF
CDR3 DNA: TGTGCCAGCAGTTTATCGGGACAGGGGTTAAGGAACATTCAGTACTTC

D gene: TRBD1
V gene: TRBV6-5
clone size: few
J gene: TRBJ1-5
CDR3 protein: CASGGDRVDQPQHF
CDR3 DNA: TGTGCCAGCGGTGGCGACAGGGTTGATCAGCCCCAGCATTTT

D gene: TRBD2
V gene: TRBV11-3
clone size: .
J gene: TRBJ2-3
CDR3 protein: CASSFGTSGSDTQYF
CDR3 DNA: TGTGCCAGCAGCTTCGGGACTAGCGGGTCAGATACGCAGTATTTT

D gene: TRBD1
V gene: TRBV10-3
clone size: .
J gene: TRBJ2-2
CDR3 protein: CAIKDRENTGELFF
CDR3 DNA: TGTGCCATCAAGGACAGGGAGAACACCGGGGAGCTGTTTTTT

D gene: TRBD1
V gene: TRBV29-1
clone size: .
J gene: TRBJ1-1
CDR3 protein: CSVEDLWGQGPTEAFF
CDR3 DNA: TGCAGCGTTGAAGATCTATGGGGACAGGGGCCCACTGAAGCTTTCTTT

D gene: TRBD1
V gene: TRBV5-1
clone size: few
J gene: TRBJ1-1
CDR3 protein: CASSLLGTDEAFF
CDR3 DNA: TGCGCCAGCAGCTTATTAGGGACAGATGAAGCTTTCTTT

D gene: .
V gene: TRBV7-2
clone size: .
J gene: TRBJ1-1
CDR3 protein: CASSLSGMNTEAFF
CDR3 DNA: TGTGCCAGCAGCTTATCAGGGATGAACACTGAAGCTTTCTTT

D gene: .
V gene: TRBV2
clone size: .
J gene: TRBJ1-1
CDR3 protein: CASPGGRLVVNTEAFF
CDR3 DNA: TGTGCCAGCCCCGGGGGGCGGTTGGTAGTGAACACTGAAGCTTTCTTT

D gene: .
V gene: TRBV5-1
clone size: .
J gene: TRBJ2-1
CDR3 protein: CASSLRQGSYNEQFF
CDR3 DNA: TGCGCCAGCAGCTTGCGGCAGGGCTCCTACAATGAGCAGTTCTTC

D gene: .
V gene: TRBV27
clone size: .
J gene: TRBJ1-2
CDR3 protein: CASSFKFPSSYGYTF
CDR3 DNA: TGTGCCAGCAGTTTTAAGTTCCCTTCTAGCTATGGCTACACCTTC

D gene: TRBD2
V gene: TRBV6-5
clone size: .
J gene: TRBJ2-3
CDR3 protein: CASRAAGGVTDTQYF
CDR3 DNA: TGTGCCAGCAGGGCCGCGGGGGGAGTCACAGATACGCAGTATTTT

D gene: TRBD2
V gene: TRBV11-2
clone size: .
J gene: TRBJ2-3
CDR3 protein: CASSRSIAGHTDTQYF
CDR3 DNA: TGTGCCAGCAGCCGTTCCATAGCGGGACACACAGATACGCAGTATTTT

D gene: .
V gene: TRBV28
clone size: .
J gene: TRBJ2-3
CDR3 protein: CASSSSNTGRDTQYF
CDR3 DNA: TGTGCCAGCAGTTCAAGTAATACAGGGCGAGATACGCAGTATTTT

D gene: .
V gene: TRBV27
clone size: .
J gene: TRBJ1-2
CDR3 protein: CASRPVEANYGYTF
CDR3 DNA: TGTGCCAGCAGACCAGTTGAGGCTAACTATGGCTACACCTTC

D gene: TRBD2
V gene: TRBV4-2
clone size: .
J gene: TRBJ2-5
CDR3 protein: CASSLRLAGGQETQYF
CDR3 DNA: TGTGCCAGCAGCCTACGACTAGCGGGGGGGCAAGAGACCCAGTACTTC

D gene: .
V gene: TRBV6-4
clone size: .
J gene: TRBJ2-2
CDR3 protein: CASSVGGHGTGELFF
CDR3 DNA: TGTGCCAGCAGTGTAGGAGGGCACGGGACCGGGGAGCTGTTTTTT

D gene: TRBD1
V gene: TRBV11-2
clone size: .
J gene: TRBJ2-2
CDR3 protein: CASRPSDRGRFDTGELFF
CDR3 DNA: TGTGCCAGCAGACCCTCGGACAGGGGGCGTTTTGACACCGGGGAGCTGTTTTTT

D gene: .
V gene: TRBV7-2
clone size: .
J gene: TRBJ2-7
CDR3 protein: CASRTVGTSYEQYF
CDR3 DNA: TGTGCCAGCAGAACCGTTGGGACTTCCTACGAGCAGTACTTC

D gene: .
V gene: TRBV4-3
clone size: .
J gene: TRBJ2-5
CDR3 protein: CASSQVGRGEQYF
CDR3 DNA: TGCGCCAGCAGCCAAGTCGGCAGGGGTGAGCAGTACTTC

D gene: .
V gene: TRBV19
clone size: .
J gene: TRBJ1-5
CDR3 protein: CASSTTGNSNQPQHF
CDR3 DNA: TGTGCCAGTAGTACAACAGGGAATAGCAATCAGCCCCAGCATTTT